The clone carrying this TCR beta chain was recorded at least ten times. Its antigen remains unknown. This sample is drawn from a study of T cells in Graves' hyperthyroidism and ophthalmopathy. Study results and limitations: Blood also contained most expanded thyroid clonotypes above 0.001. The model foresaw ophthalmopathy a median around 6.4 months prior to onset.

Amplification targeted TCR beta CDR3 regions from RNA transcripts. A set of HTBI primers served as the primers for a first-round RT-PCR of the TCR CDR3. Using its own MiXCR run on the multiplex PCR reads, TCRdb lists one record per CDR3 protein. The sample contains hundreds of thousands of distinct CDR3 sequences, approximately 16% of which appear only once. V was trimmed by 2 bases and J by 0 bases, leaving 11 bases between them. CDR3 size: 15 residues. CDR1 and CDR2 (germline): DFQATT, SNEGSKA (reference sequence). Patients having uncontrolled infection, another autoimmune disease, pregnancy or lactation were not included. PBMCs were obtained from over 8.5 ml fresh peripheral blood.

The TCR originated in a woman aged 18-30 years with Graves' hyperthyroidism. This chain uses TRBV20-1 with TRBJ1-3; D call uncertain. The sequenced sample consisted of blood. This CDR3 reads CSARQDPSSGNTIYF. The DNA of the CDR3 is TGCAGTGCTAGACAGGACCCGAGCTCTGGAAACACCATATATTTT.